The 8 T cell receptor beta chains given below trace back to one sample, sequenced in a study of a mutant IDH1 vaccine in newly diagnosed glioma. As to time point: week 23, last vaccination. Each dose delivered 300 ug of mutant IDH1 20-mer peptide subcutaneously with imiquimod. Here immunoSEQ multiplex PCR was the method, and the copy in TCRdb shows in-frame clones only, minus some. Of more than 35,000 clones detected, 75% to 85% appear once; the ten largest clones hold about 5%. These receptors' antigens are unknown. The sample consisted of PBMCs, taken from a glioma patient whose treatment included an IDH1 peptide vaccine. The receptors were sampled from a man aged 35 to 55 with glioma.

V usage is TRBV11-1 and J usage is TRBJ1-1, with D possibly being TRBD1 (5 bases). This CDR3 comprises 14 residues. V was clipped by 2 bases and J by 5 bases, with 12 bases between them. Germline V gene data show CDR1 as SGHAT and CDR2 as FQDESV (reference sequence). The CDR3 DNA sequence: TGTGCCAGCAGCTTACGAGGCGGGGGGACTGAAGCTTTCTTT. It translates to CASSLRGGGTEAFF. The complete variable domain, with remaining parts taken from reference TRBV11-1 and TRBJ1-1, reads EAEVAQSPRYKITEKSQAVAFWCDPISGHATLYWYRQILGQGPELLVQFQDESVVDDSQLPKDRFSAERLKGVDSTLKIQPAELGDSAMYLCASSLRGGGTEAFFGQGTRLTVV.

The V and J genes are TRBV2 and TRBJ2-7; D uncertain. The CDR3 extends over 13 amino acids. V shed 7 bases and J shed 3 bases, with 13 bases lying between them. Looked up from germline, CDR1 is SNHLY and CDR2 is FYNNEI. DNA for the CDR3: TGTGCCAGCAAGGTAGGGCCGAACTACGAGCAGTACTTC. Translated: CASKVGPNYEQYF.

J is TRBJ1-1 and V is TRBV30, with D perhaps matching TRBD1 (5 bases). The CDR3 loop spans 12 amino acids. V gave up 4 bases and J gave up 1 base, with 7 bases separating them. Germline loops: CDR1 GTSNPN, CDR2 SVGIG (reference sequence). This chain's CDR3 is CAWIGGNTEAFF. Here the CDR3 DNA reads TGTGCCTGGATCGGGGGGAACACTGAAGCTTTCTTT.

CDR3 coding DNA: TGTGCCAGCAGTGAAGGTGGACAGGGGGGACTCTATGGCTACACCTTC. It encodes CASSEGGQGGLYGYTF. The rearrangement joins TRBV2 to TRBJ1-2; TRBD1 aligns across 10 bases. With V trimmed by 1 base and J by 4 bases, 6 bases remained unmatched. There are 16 residues in the CDR3. CDR1 is SNHLY and CDR2 is FYNNEI in the germline V gene.

V is TRBV7-9 and J is TRBJ1-1; D uncertain. CDR3 size: 13 residues. The V and J ends lost 4 bases and 1 base respectively, with 7 bases between them. The germline gives CDR1 SEHNR, CDR2 FQNEAQ (reference sequence). This CDR3 reads CASSSQGNTEAFF. The DNA for the CDR3 is TGTGCCAGCAGCTCCCAAGGGAACACTGAAGCTTTCTTT.

The V call is TRBV11-1, the J call TRBJ2-3; D remains ambiguous. The CDR3 extends over 16 amino acids. In germline, CDR1 is SGHAT, CDR2 FQDESV (reference sequence). The V and J ends lost 5 bases and 1 base respectively, with 16 bases between them. The CDR3 sequence: CASSPRLGAGTDTQYF. In DNA form, the CDR3 reads TGTGCCAGCAGCCCCCGCCTGGGCGCGGGCACAGATACGCAGTATTTT. Full variable domain (missing parts from reference TRBV11-1 and TRBJ2-3): EAEVAQSPRYKITEKSQAVAFWCDPISGHATLYWYRQILGQGPELLVQFQDESVVDDSQLPKDRFSAERLKGVDSTLKIQPAELGDSAMYLCASSPRLGAGTDTQYFGPGTRLTVL.

The chain recombines TRBV27 with TRBJ2-3, with 10 bases fitting TRBD2. CDR1 is MNHEY and CDR2 is SMNVEV in the germline V gene (reference sequence). The CDR3 totals 13 residues. V lost 7 bases and J lost 4; bases outside the gene matches: 2. The CDR3 DNA follows: TGTGCCAGCATAAGCGGGGGGGCAGATACGCAGTATTTT. This encodes CASISGGADTQYF.

This clone was seen only once. The chain employs TRBV6-6 and TRBJ2-7, with a tentative D call TRBD2 (6 bases). The CDR3 is 12 amino acids. Germline V gives CDR1 MNHNY, CDR2 SVGAGI (reference sequence). V was shortened by 0 bases and J by 13 bases, with 13 bases between the two germline ends. CDR3 bases: TGTGCCAGCAGTTACTCGTCGGGGGATGAATACTTC. Protein sequence: CASSYSSGDEYF.